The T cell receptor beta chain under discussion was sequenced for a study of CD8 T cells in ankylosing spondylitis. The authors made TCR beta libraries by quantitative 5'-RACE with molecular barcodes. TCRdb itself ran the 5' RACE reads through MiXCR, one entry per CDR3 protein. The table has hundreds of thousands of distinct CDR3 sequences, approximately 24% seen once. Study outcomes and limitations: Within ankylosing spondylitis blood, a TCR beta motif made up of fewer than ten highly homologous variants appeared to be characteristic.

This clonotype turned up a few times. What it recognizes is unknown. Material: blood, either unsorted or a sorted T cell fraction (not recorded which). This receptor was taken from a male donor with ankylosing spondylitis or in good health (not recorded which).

In DNA, the CDR3 is TGTGCCAGCAGCGCGGGGAGGGTGGGGTACAATGAGCAGTTCTTC. This translates into CASSAGRVGYNEQFF. The chain uses TRBV6-1 and TRBJ2-1, with 7 bases fitting TRBD2. The CDR3 has 15 residues. After removal of 6 bases from V and 4 bases from J, the junction contained 9 bases not matched to a gene. Germline V gives CDR1 MNHNS, CDR2 SASEGT.